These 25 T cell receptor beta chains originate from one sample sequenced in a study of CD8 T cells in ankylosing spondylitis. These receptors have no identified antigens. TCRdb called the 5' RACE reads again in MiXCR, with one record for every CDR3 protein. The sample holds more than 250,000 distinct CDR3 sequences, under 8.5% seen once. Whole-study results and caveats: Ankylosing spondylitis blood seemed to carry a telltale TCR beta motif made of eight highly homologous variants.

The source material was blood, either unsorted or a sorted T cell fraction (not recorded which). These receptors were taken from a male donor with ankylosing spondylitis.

The CDR3 DNA sequence: TGTGCCAGCTCACCACAATTGACAGATACGCAGTATTTT. Its protein product is CASSPQLTDTQYF. The V call is TRBV18, the J call TRBJ2-3; no firm D call. The CDR3 consists of 13 residues. The germline V gene has CDR1 KGHSH and CDR2 LQKENI. V dropped 1 base and J dropped 3 bases, with 5 bases sitting between them.

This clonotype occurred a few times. CDR3 amino acids: CSASRGLAGVAYNEQFF. CDR3 DNA: TGCAGTGCTAGTCGGGGACTAGCGGGAGTAGCCTACAATGAGCAGTTCTTC. V gene TRBV20-1 combines with J gene TRBJ2-1; TRBD2 matches 14 bases. Germline V gene sequence: CDR1 DFQATT, CDR2 SNEGSKA (reference sequence). The V segment lost 3 bases and the J segment 2 bases; nucleotides outside the gene matches: 6. CDR3 length: 17 residues.

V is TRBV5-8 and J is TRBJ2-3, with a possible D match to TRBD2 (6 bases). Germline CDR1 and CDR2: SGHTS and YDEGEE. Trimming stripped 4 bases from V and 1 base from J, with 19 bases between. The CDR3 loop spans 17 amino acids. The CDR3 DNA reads TGTGCCAGCAGCCCCGAGATGGGGAGGAGAGGCACAGATACGCAGTATTTT. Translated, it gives CASSPEMGRRGTDTQYF.

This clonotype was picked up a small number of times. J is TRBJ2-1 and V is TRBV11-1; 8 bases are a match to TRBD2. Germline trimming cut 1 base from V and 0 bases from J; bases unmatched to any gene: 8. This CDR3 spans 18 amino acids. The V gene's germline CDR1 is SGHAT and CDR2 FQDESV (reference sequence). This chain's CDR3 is CASSLGFYGRGSYNEQFF. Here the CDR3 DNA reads TGTGCCAGCAGCTTAGGTTTTTACGGGAGGGGCTCCTACAATGAGCAGTTCTTC.

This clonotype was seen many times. This CDR3 is CASSLAGDQPQHF. The DNA for the CDR3 is TGTGCCAGCAGCTTAGCGGGAGACCAGCCCCAGCATTTT. This rearrangement joins TRBV7-2 to TRBJ1-5; D not resolved. V lost 0 bases to trimming and J lost 7 bases, with 7 bases between them. Germline CDR1 SGHTA, CDR2 FQGNSA. This CDR3 comprises 13 residues.

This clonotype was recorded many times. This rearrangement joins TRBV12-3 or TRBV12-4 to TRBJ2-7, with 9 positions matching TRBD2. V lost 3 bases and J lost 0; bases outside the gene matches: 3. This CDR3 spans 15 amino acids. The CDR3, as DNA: TGTGCCAGCAGTTTTGGGACTAGCATCTCCTACGAGCAGTACTTC. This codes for CASSFGTSISYEQYF.

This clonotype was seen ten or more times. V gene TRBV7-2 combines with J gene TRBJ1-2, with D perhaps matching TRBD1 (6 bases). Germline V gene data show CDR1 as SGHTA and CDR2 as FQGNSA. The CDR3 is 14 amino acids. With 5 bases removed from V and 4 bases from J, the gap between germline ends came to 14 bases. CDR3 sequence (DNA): TGTGCCAGCAGCCTTACAGGGAACCTCTATGGCTACACCTTC. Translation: CASSLTGNLYGYTF. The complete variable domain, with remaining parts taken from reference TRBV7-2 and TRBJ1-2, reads GAGVSQSPSNKVTEKGKDVELRCDPISGHTALYWYRQSLGQGLEFLIYFQGNSAPDKSGLPSDRFSAERTGGSVSTLTIQRTQQEDSAVYLCASSLTGNLYGYTFGSGTRLTVV.

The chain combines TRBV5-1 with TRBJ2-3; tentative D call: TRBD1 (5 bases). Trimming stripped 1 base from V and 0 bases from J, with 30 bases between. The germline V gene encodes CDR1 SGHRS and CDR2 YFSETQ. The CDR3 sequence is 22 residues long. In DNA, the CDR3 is TGCGCCAGCAGCTTGCGGACCCTCGGACGCCTGGGGCCACCGACTAGCACAGATACGCAGTATTTT. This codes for CASSLRTLGRLGPPTSTDTQYF.

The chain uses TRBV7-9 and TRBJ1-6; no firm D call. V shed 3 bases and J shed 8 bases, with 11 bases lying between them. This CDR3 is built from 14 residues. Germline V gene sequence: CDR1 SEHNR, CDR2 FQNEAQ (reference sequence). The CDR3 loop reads CASSLPEYHSPLHF. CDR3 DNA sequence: TGTGCCAGCAGCTTGCCAGAATATCATTCACCCCTCCACTTT.

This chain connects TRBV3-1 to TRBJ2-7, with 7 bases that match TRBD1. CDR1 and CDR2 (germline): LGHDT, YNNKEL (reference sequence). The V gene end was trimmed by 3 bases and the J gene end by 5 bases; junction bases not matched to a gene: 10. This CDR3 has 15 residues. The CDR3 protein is CASSQQGVTHHEQYF. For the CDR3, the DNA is TGTGCCAGCAGCCAGCAGGGGGTCACCCACCACGAGCAGTACTTC.

In DNA form, the CDR3 reads TGTGCCAGCAGTCCGGGACAGAGCCCCTCTGGGGCCAACGTCCTGACTTTC. The encoded protein is CASSPGQSPSGANVLTF. The gene calls are TRBV12-3 or TRBV12-4 and TRBJ2-6; 7 bases fit TRBD1. V gave up 5 bases and J gave up 0 bases; unmatched junction bases: 7. The CDR3 runs 17 residues.

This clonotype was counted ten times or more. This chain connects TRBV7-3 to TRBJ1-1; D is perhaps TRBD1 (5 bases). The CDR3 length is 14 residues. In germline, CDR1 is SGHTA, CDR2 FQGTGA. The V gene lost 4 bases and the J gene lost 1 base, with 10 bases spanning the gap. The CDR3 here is CASSSSGGNTEAFF. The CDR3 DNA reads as TGTGCCAGCAGCTCCTCGGGGGGGAACACTGAAGCTTTCTTT.

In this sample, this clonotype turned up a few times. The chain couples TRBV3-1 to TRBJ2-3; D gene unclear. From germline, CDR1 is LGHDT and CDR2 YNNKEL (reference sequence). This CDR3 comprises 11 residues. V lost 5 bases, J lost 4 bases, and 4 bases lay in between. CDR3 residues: CASSMADTQYF. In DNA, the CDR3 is TGTGCCAGCAGCATGGCAGATACGCAGTATTTT.

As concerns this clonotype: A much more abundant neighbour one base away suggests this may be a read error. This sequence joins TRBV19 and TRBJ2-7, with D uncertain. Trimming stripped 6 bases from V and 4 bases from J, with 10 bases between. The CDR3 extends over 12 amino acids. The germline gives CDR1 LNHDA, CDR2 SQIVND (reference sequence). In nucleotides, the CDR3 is TGTGCCAGTAGCTCAAGGGAATACGAGCAGTACTTC. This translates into CASSSREYEQYF.

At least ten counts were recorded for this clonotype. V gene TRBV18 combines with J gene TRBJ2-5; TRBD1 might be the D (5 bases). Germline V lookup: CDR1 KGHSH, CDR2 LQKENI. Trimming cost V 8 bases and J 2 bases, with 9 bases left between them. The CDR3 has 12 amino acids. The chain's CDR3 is CASSPGQETQYF. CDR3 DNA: TGTGCCAGCAGCCCAGGGCAAGAGACCCAGTACTTC.

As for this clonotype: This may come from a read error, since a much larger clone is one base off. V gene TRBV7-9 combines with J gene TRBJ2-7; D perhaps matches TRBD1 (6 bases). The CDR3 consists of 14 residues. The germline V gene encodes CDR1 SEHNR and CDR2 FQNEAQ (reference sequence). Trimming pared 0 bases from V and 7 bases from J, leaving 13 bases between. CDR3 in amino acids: CASSLAVQGMEQYF. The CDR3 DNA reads TGTGCCAGCAGCTTAGCGGTACAGGGAATGGAGCAGTACTTC.

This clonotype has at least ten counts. CDR3 region: CATSDPGLEEQYF. The CDR3 DNA reads TGTGCCACCAGTGACCCGGGACTTGAGGAGCAGTACTTC. This chain uses TRBV24-1 with TRBJ2-7, with D possibly TRBD2 on 6 matching bases. The V and J ends lost 4 bases and 7 bases respectively, with 13 bases between them. The germline V gene encodes CDR1 KGHDR and CDR2 SFDVKD. The CDR3 spans 13 residues.

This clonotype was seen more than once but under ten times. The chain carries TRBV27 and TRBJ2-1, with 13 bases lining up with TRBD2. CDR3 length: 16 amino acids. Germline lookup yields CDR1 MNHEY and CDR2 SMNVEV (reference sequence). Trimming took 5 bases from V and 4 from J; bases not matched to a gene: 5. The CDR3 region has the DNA TGTGCCAGCAGTCCCCCGGGACTAGCGGGATACAATGAGCAGTTCTTC. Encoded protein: CASSPPGLAGYNEQFF.

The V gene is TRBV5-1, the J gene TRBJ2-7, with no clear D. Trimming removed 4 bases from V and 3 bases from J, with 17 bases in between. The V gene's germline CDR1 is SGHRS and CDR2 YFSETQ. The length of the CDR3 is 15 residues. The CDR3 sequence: CASSGFGYGIYEQYF. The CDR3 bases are TGCGCCAGCAGCGGGTTCGGGTATGGGATCTACGAGCAGTACTTC.

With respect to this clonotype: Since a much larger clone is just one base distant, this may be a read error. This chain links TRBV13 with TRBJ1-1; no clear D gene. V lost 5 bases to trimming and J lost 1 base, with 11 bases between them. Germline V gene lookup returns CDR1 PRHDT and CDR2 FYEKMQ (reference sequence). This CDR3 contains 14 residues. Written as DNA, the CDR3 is TGTGCCAGCAGCCGAGTCCCGGGGAACACTGAAGCTTTCTTT. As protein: CASSRVPGNTEAFF.

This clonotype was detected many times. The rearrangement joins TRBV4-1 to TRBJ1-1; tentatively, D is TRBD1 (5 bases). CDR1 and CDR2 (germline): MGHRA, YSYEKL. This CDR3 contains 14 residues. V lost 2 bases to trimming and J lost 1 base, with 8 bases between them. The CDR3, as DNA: TGCGCCAGCAGCCAAAGGGGCCCGAACACTGAAGCTTTCTTT. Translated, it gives CASSQRGPNTEAFF.

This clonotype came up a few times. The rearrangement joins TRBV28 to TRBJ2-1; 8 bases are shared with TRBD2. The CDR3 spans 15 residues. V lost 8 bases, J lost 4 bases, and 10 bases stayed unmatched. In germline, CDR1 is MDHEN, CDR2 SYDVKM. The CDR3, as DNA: TGTGCCAGCTGGAGAAGGAGCGGGAGATACAATGAGCAGTTCTTC. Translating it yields CASWRRSGRYNEQFF.

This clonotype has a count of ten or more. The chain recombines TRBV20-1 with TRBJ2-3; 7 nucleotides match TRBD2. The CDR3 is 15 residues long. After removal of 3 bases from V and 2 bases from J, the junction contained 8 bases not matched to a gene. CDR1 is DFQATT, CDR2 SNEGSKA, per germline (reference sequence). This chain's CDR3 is CSARETSPSTDTQYF. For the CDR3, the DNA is TGCAGTGCTAGGGAGACTAGCCCATCCACAGATACGCAGTATTTT.

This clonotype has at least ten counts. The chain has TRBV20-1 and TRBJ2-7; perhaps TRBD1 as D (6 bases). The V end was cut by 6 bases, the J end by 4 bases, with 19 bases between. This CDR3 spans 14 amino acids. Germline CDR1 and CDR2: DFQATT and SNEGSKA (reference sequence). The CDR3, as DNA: TGCAGTGCACCTAACAGGGAGCCGATGTACGAGCAGTACTTC. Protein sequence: CSAPNREPMYEQYF.

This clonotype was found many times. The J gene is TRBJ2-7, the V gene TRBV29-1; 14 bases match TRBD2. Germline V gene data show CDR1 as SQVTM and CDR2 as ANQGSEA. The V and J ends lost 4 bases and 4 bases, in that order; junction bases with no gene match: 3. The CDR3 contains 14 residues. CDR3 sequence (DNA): TGCAGCGTTGGACTAGCGGGAGGGAAATACGAGCAGTACTTC. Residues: CSVGLAGGKYEQYF.